Reported below is one T cell receptor beta chain. Given the absence of the conserved phenylalanine or tryptophan at the CDR3 end, a read error is likely. It is unclear where the CDR3 begins or ends on the DNA, so no DNA is shown, and the CDR3 is as TCRdb lists it. The template used for profiling TCR beta VDJ and CDR3 was genomic DNA. TCRdb reprocessed the reads via MiXCR and lists one record per CDR3 protein. The table lists roughly 250,000 distinct CDR3 sequences, approximately 79% of them singletons, with over 35% in the top ten. 13 amino acids form the CDR3, both terminal residues included. Per the germline V gene, CDR1 is SEHNR and CDR2 is FQNEAQ (reference sequence). These data are taken from a study of CD8+CD57+ T cells in acquired aplastic anemia. As for the study in general: An average of 3.2 ug of DNA was obtained from sorted CD4+ and CD8+ cells.

Patients sequenced had flow cytometry evidence of CD8+CD57+ cell expansion. Sequencing input: sorted CD4+, CD8+, or CD8+CD57+ T cells (not recorded which) from PBMCs. This clonotype was sampled from a human donor with aplastic anemia. The chain combines TRBV7-9 with TRBJ2-1; the D call TRBD1 from the table was never checked on the DNA. CDR3 amino acids: CASSFERIEGSDE.